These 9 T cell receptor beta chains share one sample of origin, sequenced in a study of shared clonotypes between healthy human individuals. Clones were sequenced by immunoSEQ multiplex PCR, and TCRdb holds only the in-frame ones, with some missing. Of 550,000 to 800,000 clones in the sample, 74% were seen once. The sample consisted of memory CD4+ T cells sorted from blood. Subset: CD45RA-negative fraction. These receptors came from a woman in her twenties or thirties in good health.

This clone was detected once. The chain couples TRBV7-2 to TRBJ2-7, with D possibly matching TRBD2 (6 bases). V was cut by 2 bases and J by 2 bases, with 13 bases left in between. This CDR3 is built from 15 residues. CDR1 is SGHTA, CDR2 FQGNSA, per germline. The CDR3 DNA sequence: TGTGCCAGCAGCTTAAGCTCTAGCGTAACCTACGAGCAGTACTTC. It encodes CASSLSSSVTYEQYF.

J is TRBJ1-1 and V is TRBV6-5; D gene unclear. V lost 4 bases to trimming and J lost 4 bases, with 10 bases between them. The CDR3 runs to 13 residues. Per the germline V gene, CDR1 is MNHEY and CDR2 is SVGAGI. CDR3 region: CASSLEVGTEAFF. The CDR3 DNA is TGTGCCAGCAGTTTAGAAGTGGGCACTGAAGCTTTCTTT.

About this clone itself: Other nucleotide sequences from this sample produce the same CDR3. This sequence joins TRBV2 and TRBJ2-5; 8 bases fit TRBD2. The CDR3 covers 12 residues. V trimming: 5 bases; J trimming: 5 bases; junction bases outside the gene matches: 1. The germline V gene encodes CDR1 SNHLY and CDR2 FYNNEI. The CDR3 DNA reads TGTGCCAGCAGTCCGGGGGGGGAGACCCAGTACTTC. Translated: CASSPGGETQYF.

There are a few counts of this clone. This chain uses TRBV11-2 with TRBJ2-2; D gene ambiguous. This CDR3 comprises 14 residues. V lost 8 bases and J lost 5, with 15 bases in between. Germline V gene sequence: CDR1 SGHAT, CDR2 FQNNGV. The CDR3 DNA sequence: TGTGCCAGCGCCTTTAGTGGGAATACCGGGGAGCTGTTTTTT. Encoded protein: CASAFSGNTGELFF.

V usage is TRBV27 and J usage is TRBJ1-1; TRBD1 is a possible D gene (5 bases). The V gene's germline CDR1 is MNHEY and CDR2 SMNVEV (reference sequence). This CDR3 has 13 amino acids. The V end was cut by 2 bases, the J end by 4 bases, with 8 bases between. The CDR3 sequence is CASSLQGGTEAFF. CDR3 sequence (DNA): TGTGCCAGCAGTTTACAGGGTGGCACTGAAGCTTTCTTT.

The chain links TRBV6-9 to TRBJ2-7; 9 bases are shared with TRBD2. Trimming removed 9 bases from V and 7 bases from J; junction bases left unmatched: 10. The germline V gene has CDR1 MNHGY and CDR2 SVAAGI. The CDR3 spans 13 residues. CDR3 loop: CARGLAGMEEQYF. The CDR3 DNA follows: TGTGCCAGGGGACTAGCAGGGATGGAGGAGCAGTACTTC.

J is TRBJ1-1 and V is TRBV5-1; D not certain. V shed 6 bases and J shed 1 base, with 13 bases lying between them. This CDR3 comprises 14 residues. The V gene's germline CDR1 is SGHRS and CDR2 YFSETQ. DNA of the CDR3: TGCGCCAGCACCCGTAGTGATCCGAACACTGAAGCTTTCTTT. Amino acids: CASTRSDPNTEAFF.

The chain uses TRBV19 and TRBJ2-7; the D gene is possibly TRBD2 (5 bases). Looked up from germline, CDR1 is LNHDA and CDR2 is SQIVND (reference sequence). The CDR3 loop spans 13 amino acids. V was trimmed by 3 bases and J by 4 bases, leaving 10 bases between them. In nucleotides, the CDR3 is TGTGCCAGTAGTATCGGTACTAGGTACGAGCAGTACTTC. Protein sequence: CASSIGTRYEQYF.

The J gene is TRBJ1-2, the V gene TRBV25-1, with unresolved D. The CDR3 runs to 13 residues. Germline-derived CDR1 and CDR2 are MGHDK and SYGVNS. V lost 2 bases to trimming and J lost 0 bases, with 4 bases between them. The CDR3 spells CASSEQSNYGYTF. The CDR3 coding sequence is TGTGCCAGCAGTGAACAGTCTAACTATGGCTACACCTTC.